The 15 T cell receptor beta chains presented below share a single source sample, sequenced in a study of early stage breast cancer tumors. Data came from immunoSEQ multiplex PCR; TCRdb stores just in-frame clones and leaves some out. The sample includes over 11,000 clones, around three quarters of them seen just once. Sequencing was performed on normal breast tissue next to the tumor. The receptors shown here come from a person in their fifties with breast cancer.

The J gene is TRBJ2-7, the V gene TRBV7-8; D possibly corresponds to TRBD2 (6 bases). This CDR3 comprises 14 residues. Deletions cut 5 bases from V and 3 bases from J, with 14 bases between. Germline lookup yields CDR1 SGHVS and CDR2 FQNEAQ. CDR3 coding DNA: TGTGCCAGCAGCCCCCGGGACTTAAGCTACGAGCAGTACTTC. The encoded protein is CASSPRDLSYEQYF. Full variable domain (missing parts from reference TRBV7-8 and TRBJ2-7): GAGVSQSPRYKVAKRGQDVALRCDPISGHVSLFWYQQALGQGPEFLTYFQNEAQLDKSGLPSDRFFAERPEGSVSTLKIQRTQQEDSAVYLCASSPRDLSYEQYFGPGTRLTVT.

J is TRBJ2-7 and V is TRBV5-6, with 13 nucleotides matching TRBD2. Germline V gives CDR1 SGHDT, CDR2 YYEEEE. The trim removed 4 bases at V and 4 bases at J, leaving 5 bases unmatched. The CDR3 is 15 amino acids. CDR3 bases: TGTGCCAGCAGCGCCCGGACTAGCGGGAGTTACGAGCAGTACTTC. Protein sequence: CASSARTSGSYEQYF.

V gene TRBV7-2 combines with J gene TRBJ2-5; D may correspond to TRBD1 or TRBD2 (5 bases each). The V gene's germline CDR1 is SGHTA and CDR2 FQGNSA. Trimming left V 3 bases short and J 2 bases short, with 22 bases between. CDR3 length: 18 amino acids. CDR3 sequence reads: CASSFWHYPGRQQETQYF. CDR3 nucleotides: TGTGCCAGCAGCTTTTGGCACTATCCGGGACGGCAACAAGAGACCCAGTACTTC.

This chain joins TRBV4-3 and TRBJ2-1; D might be TRBD2 (7 bases). Germline CDR1 reads LGHNA; CDR2 reads YSLEER. The CDR3 covers 12 residues. Trimming shortened V by 4 bases and J by 9 bases, and 10 bases separated the two germline ends. CDR3 in DNA: TGCGCCAGCAGCCCGAGGGGGGGTGAGCAGTTCTTC. Protein product: CASSPRGGEQFF.

This clone has just a few counts. The V and J genes are TRBV11-1 and TRBJ1-1; possibly TRBD1 for D (5 bases). Germline V gene data show CDR1 as SGHAT and CDR2 as FQDESV (reference sequence). The CDR3 consists of 14 residues. Between the trimmed V and J ends, which lost 2 bases and 1 base, there was a span of 8 bases. CDR3 amino acids: CASSLQGGNTEAFF. As DNA, the CDR3 is TGTGCCAGCAGCTTACAGGGAGGGAACACTGAAGCTTTCTTT.

The rearrangement links TRBV19 to TRBJ1-2; 7 nucleotides match TRBD1. Germline V gene data show CDR1 as LNHDA and CDR2 as SQIVND (reference sequence). CDR3 length equals 16 residues. Unmatched junction bases numbered 11, after V lost 7 bases and J lost 0 bases. The chain's CDR3 is CASIRTGQGANYGYTF. For the CDR3, the DNA is TGTGCCAGTATCCGGACAGGACAAGGGGCTAACTATGGCTACACCTTC.

The rearrangement uses TRBV19 and TRBJ2-7; no definite D call. The germline V gene has CDR1 LNHDA and CDR2 SQIVND (reference sequence). Trimming pared 5 bases from V and 6 bases from J, leaving 17 bases between. This CDR3 has 14 amino acids. The CDR3 sequence: CASSPRTYSSEQYF. The DNA for the CDR3 is TGTGCCAGTAGTCCGCGGACCTATTCTAGCGAGCAGTACTTC. Combining the CDR3 with reference TRBV19 and TRBJ2-7 gives the whole variable domain DGGITQSPKYLFRKEGQNVTLSCEQNLNHDAMYWYRQDPGQGLRLIYYSQIVNDFQKGDIAEGYSVSREKKESFPLTVTSAQKNPTAFYLCASSPRTYSSEQYFGPGTRLTVT.

V is TRBV5-1 and J is TRBJ2-4; D might be TRBD2 (6 bases). Germline CDR1 SGHRS, CDR2 YFSETQ. Trimming left V 5 bases short and J 9 bases short, with 24 bases between. The CDR3 extends over 16 amino acids. The CDR3 reads CASSLWGGGSEGIQYF. CDR3 DNA: TGCGCCAGCAGTCTTTGGGGTGGTGGGTCGGAGGGCATTCAGTACTTC.

This clone has a handful of counts. This chain links TRBV2 with TRBJ1-3; D unclear. Germline CDR1 SNHLY, CDR2 FYNNEI. Between the trimmed V and J ends, which lost 8 bases and 0 bases, there was a span of 17 bases. The CDR3 loop spans 16 amino acids. CDR3 sequence: CASSKAKGNSGNTIYF. The CDR3 bases are TGTGCCAGCTCAAAAGCGAAAGGCAACTCTGGAAACACCATATATTTT. Filled out from reference TRBV2 and TRBJ1-3, the complete variable domain reads EPEVTQTPSHQVTQMGQEVILRCVPISNHLYFYWYRQILGQKVEFLVSFYNNEISEKSEIFDDQFSVERPDGSNFTLKIRSTKLEDSAMYFCASSKAKGNSGNTIYFGEGSWLTVV.

This chain links TRBV25-1 with TRBJ2-7; no reliable D call. This CDR3 contains 11 residues. Trimming stripped 7 bases from V and 4 bases from J, with 8 bases between. The germline CDR1 and CDR2 sequences are MGHDK and SYGVNS. The CDR3 DNA sequence: TGTGCCAGCATCGCGTCGTACGAGCAGTACTTC. Translating it yields CASIASYEQYF.

This clone was seen only a few times. The chain recombines TRBV6-5 with TRBJ1-6, with D unclear. CDR3 size: 11 residues. Trimming removed 6 bases from V and 6 bases from J, with 3 bases in between. Germline values: CDR1 MNHEY, CDR2 SVGAGI. The DNA for the CDR3 is TGTGCCAGCAGGAGTAATTCACCCCTCCACTTT. The encoded protein is CASRSNSPLHF.

The V gene is TRBV10-3, the J gene TRBJ2-1, with D perhaps being TRBD1 or TRBD2 (7 bases each). The CDR3 extends over 16 amino acids. V lost 2 bases to trimming and J lost 4 bases, with 15 bases between them. The germline V gene encodes CDR1 ENHRY and CDR2 SYGVKD. This chain's CDR3 is CAISEAWEGQYNEQFF. The CDR3 nucleotides read TGTGCCATCAGTGAGGCCTGGGAGGGACAGTACAATGAGCAGTTCTTC.

The chain couples TRBV7-9 to TRBJ2-7; 10 bases agree with TRBD1. Unmatched junction bases numbered 4, after V lost 5 bases and J lost 3 bases. The CDR3 has 14 residues. CDR1 and CDR2 (germline): SEHNR, FQNEAQ (reference sequence). Written as DNA, the CDR3 is TGTGCCAGCAGCCCCCGGACAGGGGGCTACGAGCAGTACTTC. It specifies CASSPRTGGYEQYF. The full variable domain, with the rest looked up from reference TRBV7-9 and TRBJ2-7, is DTGVSQNPRHKITKRGQNVTFRCDPISEHNRLYWYRQTLGQGPEFLTYFQNEAQLEKSRLLSDRFSAERPKGSFSTLEIQRTEQGDSAMYLCASSPRTGGYEQYFGPGTRLTVT.

The rearrangement uses TRBV5-1 and TRBJ2-7; 7 bases fit TRBD1. CDR1 is SGHRS, CDR2 YFSETQ, per germline. CDR3 length: 13 residues. The V and J ends lost 0 bases and 12 bases, in that order; junction bases with no gene match: 9. CDR3 coding DNA: TGCGCCAGCAGCTTGGGTGGGGACAGTACTGCGTACTTC. Its translation: CASSLGGDSTAYF.

The chain has TRBV30 and TRBJ1-2; D remains unclear. The V end lost 1 base, the J end lost 8 bases, and 11 bases lay between the germline ends. The CDR3 length is 12 residues. Germline V gene sequence: CDR1 GTSNPN, CDR2 SVGIG (reference sequence). CDR3 protein: CAWSATPLGYTF. CDR3 sequence (DNA): TGTGCCTGGAGTGCCACCCCCCTGGGCTACACCTTC.